The clone carrying this TCR beta chain came up many times. These data belong to a study of Ad26.COV2.S vaccination and SARS-CoV-2 variants. The treatment denotes: some 20 received Ad26.COV2.S at low or high dose, single or two shots; several received placebo; per-sample allocation not given. Samples analyzed were those drawn on day 63 after the first vaccine or placebo injection. The data were produced by immunoSEQ multiplex PCR, yet TCRdb's version contains in-frame clones alone and is incomplete. The sample has 350,000 to 450,000 clones; 70% to 90% are singletons. This CDR3 contains 14 residues. Germline V gene sequence: CDR1 SGHTA, CDR2 FQGTGA. V dropped 5 bases and J dropped 7 bases, with 12 bases sitting between them.

This clonotype was obtained from a person aged 18-65 years who received the Ad26.COV2.S COVID-19 vaccine or a placebo. The genes are TRBV7-3 and TRBJ1-6; D remains unclear. The sample was peripheral blood, taken in a trial of Ad26.COV2.S vaccine versus placebo. The chain's CDR3 is CASSNGLGNSPLHF. The CDR3 nucleotides are TGTGCCAGCAGCAATGGTCTAGGGAATTCACCCCTCCACTTT.